Shown below are 13 T cell receptor beta chains from a single sample sequenced in a study of blood T cell repertoires in COVID-19 (dated by TCRdb to the early 2020s). Library creation used the immunoSEQ multiplex PCR assay. What TCRdb holds here is the immuneACCESS table cut down to in-frame rearrangements. Part of the clones is not present; checked against another copy, under half of the missing clones reflect an unresolved V gene, and the others are unexplained. For this sample the table gives about 120,000 clones, of which about 81% were detected only once. 7.9% of the sample rests with the top ten. The sample taken for sequencing was peripheral blood. These receptors originate from a man in his sixties or seventies with acute or convalescent COVID-19.

The rearrangement uses TRBV11-3 and TRBJ2-1; D possibly corresponds to TRBD2 (6 bases). The CDR3 loop spans 14 amino acids. Germline V gene lookup returns CDR1 SGHNT and CDR2 YENEEA. Trimming left V 5 bases short and J 1 base short, with 9 bases between. CDR3 loop: CASSHGGSYNEQFF. The CDR3 nucleotides are TGTGCCAGCAGCCACGGGGGATCCTACAATGAGCAGTTCTTC.

The chain couples TRBV28 to TRBJ2-7; a weak D match, TRBD1 (5 bases). Trimming stripped 2 bases from V and 4 bases from J, with 12 bases between. The V gene's germline CDR1 is MDHEN and CDR2 SYDVKM. This CDR3 comprises 14 residues. The CDR3 nucleotides are TGTGCCAGCAGTTTAAGACAGATTGGATACGAGCAGTACTTC. It yields the protein CASSLRQIGYEQYF.

The genes are TRBV9 and TRBJ2-3, with a tentative D call TRBD1 (5 bases). CDR1 is SGDLS and CDR2 is YYNGEE in the germline V gene. V lost 0 bases to trimming and J lost 8 bases, with 16 bases between them. This CDR3 has 15 amino acids. CDR3 nucleotide sequence: TGTGCCAGCAGCGTAGGGGGCCAGGCTGCAGCTACGCAGTATTTT. Protein: CASSVGGQAAATQYF.

The chain combines TRBV10-3 with TRBJ2-7; the match to TRBD1 covers 10 bases. Germline-derived CDR1 and CDR2 are ENHRY and SYGVKD. The length of the CDR3 is 13 residues. J gave up 5 bases and V 6 bases, and 4 bases lay outside the gene matches. The chain's CDR3 is CAISDRGQDEQYF. CDR3 DNA sequence: TGTGCCATCAGCGACAGGGGGCAGGACGAGCAGTACTTC.

This sequence joins TRBV7-9 and TRBJ1-2; 8 nucleotides match TRBD1. Germline lookup yields CDR1 SEHNR and CDR2 FQNEAQ (reference sequence). Germline trimming cut 3 bases from V and 8 bases from J; bases unmatched to any gene: 8. The CDR3 contains 14 residues. CDR3: CASSLSPGGGGYTF. The DNA of the CDR3 is TGTGCCAGCAGCTTGTCCCCAGGGGGCGGCGGCTACACCTTC.

This chain uses TRBV7-3 with TRBJ2-7; D might be TRBD2 (5 bases). Per the germline V gene, CDR1 is SGHTA and CDR2 is FQGTGA. Trimming cost V 1 base and J 1 base, with 11 bases left between them. This CDR3 contains 15 residues. Here the CDR3 DNA reads TGTGCCAGCAGCTTAAGTGGGTCGGGATCCTACGAGCAGTACTTC. It yields the protein CASSLSGSGSYEQYF.

The chain couples TRBV5-1 to TRBJ1-6; D remains ambiguous. The CDR3 runs 15 residues. Deletions cut 7 bases from V and 0 bases from J, with 11 bases between. Germline V gene data show CDR1 as SGHRS and CDR2 as YFSETQ. The CDR3 region is CASSTESSYNSPLHF. CDR3 coding DNA: TGCGCCAGCTCTACTGAGAGCTCCTATAATTCACCCCTCCACTTT.

The rearrangement joins TRBV9 to TRBJ1-5, with a tentative D call TRBD1 (6 bases). Trimming left V 3 bases short and J 5 bases short, with 15 bases between. Germline CDR1 reads SGDLS; CDR2 reads YYNGEE. The CDR3 has 15 residues. The CDR3 DNA follows: TGTGCCAGCAGCGGAACAGGGAATCTCGATCAGCCCCAGCATTTT. It codes for CASSGTGNLDQPQHF.

The J gene is TRBJ2-1, the V gene TRBV11-2, with 12 bases lining up with TRBD2. The V gene end was trimmed by 2 bases and the J gene end by 0 bases; junction bases not matched to a gene: 8. The CDR3 is made up of 19 amino acids. Germline V gene data show CDR1 as SGHAT and CDR2 as FQNNGV. The CDR3 region has the DNA TGTGCCAGCAGCTTACTAGCGGGAGGGTTTACTAGCTCCTACAATGAGCAGTTCTTC. Translating it yields CASSLLAGGFTSSYNEQFF.

This clone has only one observation. As DNA, the CDR3 is TGTGCCAGCAGTTTATCGGGTAGCGGGAGTAATGTAGATACGCAGTATTTT. It encodes CASSLSGSGSNVDTQYF. The gene calls are TRBV27 and TRBJ2-3; TRBD2 matches at 9 bases. The CDR3 has 17 amino acids. J lost 5 bases, V lost 0 bases, and 9 bases had no gene match. Germline V gene sequence: CDR1 MNHEY, CDR2 SMNVEV (reference sequence).

V gene TRBV18 combines with J gene TRBJ2-7; TRBD2 aligns across 8 bases. V lost 1 base to trimming and J lost 4 bases; unmatched junction nucleotides: 12. CDR3 size: 17 residues. Per the germline V gene, CDR1 is KGHSH and CDR2 is LQKENI. CDR3 nucleotides: TGTGCCAGCTCACCACGGCCCCTTCGGGGGGGTTATTACGAGCAGTACTTC. Protein sequence: CASSPRPLRGGYYEQYF.

The chain is built from TRBV5-4 and TRBJ1-6; possibly TRBD1 for D (6 bases). The CDR3 has 18 amino acids. Germline V gene sequence: CDR1 SGHNT, CDR2 YYREEE (reference sequence). V was trimmed by 2 bases and J by 8 bases, leaving 23 bases between them. The CDR3 DNA reads as TGTGCCAGCAGCTTTGCCAGGGGCAATTATTTTTTGGATTCACCCCTCCACTTT. Protein: CASSFARGNYFLDSPLHF.

The chain is built from TRBV5-4 and TRBJ2-1, with TRBD1 matching 7 bases. Per germline, CDR1 SGHNT and CDR2 YYREEE (reference sequence). CDR3 size: 15 residues. J lost 4 bases, V lost 5 bases, and 9 bases had no gene match. In DNA, the CDR3 is TGTGCCAGCAGGTCACAGGGGCTTATTTACAATGAGCAGTTCTTC. This encodes CASRSQGLIYNEQFF.